Below are 6 T cell receptor beta chains sequenced from a single sample in a study of blood T cell repertoires in COVID-19 (dated by TCRdb to 2020 to 2022). The library relied on the immunoSEQ multiplex PCR assay. TCRdb holds this immuneACCESS table with in-frame rearrangements only. Some clones are missing; in checked studies, unresolved V genes explain under half, and the rest has no known cause. Recorded for this sample are about 170,000 clones; 85% to 90% of them occurred a single time. 2% to 2.5% of the sample is in the top ten clones. The specimen sequenced was peripheral blood. Every receptor here comes from a man in his fifties who had recovered from COVID-19.

The rearrangement joins TRBV2 to TRBJ2-1, with 7 bases matching TRBD1. The CDR3 totals 15 residues. V was pared by 6 bases and J by 4 bases, with 9 bases of the junction left unmatched. Germline V gene lookup returns CDR1 SNHLY and CDR2 FYNNEI. CDR3 residues: CASRRTGTSYNEQFF. CDR3 DNA sequence: TGTGCCAGCAGAAGGACAGGCACCTCTTACAATGAGCAGTTCTTC.

This chain connects TRBV2 to TRBJ2-7, with TRBD1 matching over 8 bases. This CDR3 has 14 residues. The V gene end was trimmed by 6 bases and the J gene end by 2 bases; junction bases not matched to a gene: 6. Germline lookup yields CDR1 SNHLY and CDR2 FYNNEI. DNA for the CDR3: TGTGCCAGCAGGCGGACAGGGTCAACCTACGAGCAGTACTTC. This sequence encodes CASRRTGSTYEQYF.

V gene TRBV6-2 or TRBV6-3 combines with J gene TRBJ1-2; D uncertain. The CDR3 totals 15 residues. Between the trimmed V and J ends, which lost 4 bases and 8 bases, there was a span of 20 bases. Germline V gene data show CDR1 as MNHEY and CDR2 as SVGEGT. CDR3 nucleotides: TGTGCCAGCAGTTCCACCCTGCGACCCGGCGGGGGCTACACCTTC. Residues: CASSSTLRPGGGYTF.

The chain uses TRBV28 and TRBJ2-7, with TRBD2 matching over 10 bases. With V trimmed by 2 bases and J by 6 bases, 7 bases remained unmatched. The CDR3 contains 15 residues. CDR1 and CDR2 (germline): MDHEN, SYDVKM. CDR3 bases: TGTGCCAGCAGTTTAACAGCGGGGGGGCTTTTCGAGCAGTACTTC. Translated: CASSLTAGGLFEQYF. The whole variable domain, filled in from reference TRBV28 and TRBJ2-7, reads DVKVTQSSRYLVKRTGEKVFLECVQDMDHENMFWYRQDPGLGLRLIYFSYDVKMKEKGDIPEGYSVSREKKERFSLILESASTNQTSMYLCASSLTAGGLFEQYFGPGTRLTVT.

This clone was counted a single time. The rearrangement uses TRBV7-9 and TRBJ2-2; TRBD1 is a possible D gene (6 bases). Trimming took off 1 base at V and 5 bases at J, with 17 bases between the two ends. The CDR3 runs 17 residues. CDR1 and CDR2 (germline): SEHNR, FQNEAQ (reference sequence). The CDR3 loop is CASSLVRGSTRTGELFF. CDR3 DNA: TGTGCCAGCAGCTTAGTAAGGGGGTCAACGAGGACCGGGGAGCTGTTTTTT.

The chain uses TRBV28 and TRBJ2-2; a weak D match, TRBD2 (7 bases). This CDR3 has 12 amino acids. V was cut by 8 bases and J by 7 bases, with 11 bases left in between. Germline V CDR1 and CDR2: MDHEN, SYDVKM. The CDR3 sequence: CASGGAIGELFF. CDR3 coding DNA: TGTGCCAGCGGGGGGGCCATCGGGGAGCTGTTTTTT.